What follows describes a single T cell receptor beta chain. The V gene's germline CDR1 is ENHRY and CDR2 SYGVKD. The CDR3 sequence is 13 residues long. Trimming cost V 2 bases and J 5 bases, with 9 bases left between them. The record originates from a study of blood T cell repertoires in COVID-19. At the level of the study: Material from acute and convalescent COVID-19 was sourced from the United States, Italy and Spain. Sources were T cells, B-cell-depleted T cells, or PBMCs; the material itself was cDNA or gDNA.

Data came from immunoSEQ multiplex PCR; TCRdb stores just in-frame clones and leaves some out. The sample records approximately 500,000 clones, over 75% being singletons. Input material: PBMCs or T cells enriched from blood (not recorded which). The TCR originated in a woman in her thirties or forties who had recovered from COVID-19. J is TRBJ1-1 and V is TRBV10-3, with D possibly TRBD1 on 5 matching bases. The CDR3 DNA reads as TGTGCCATCAGTGAGACTCAGGGAACTGAAGCTTTCTTT. It specifies CAISETQGTEAFF.